The TCR beta chain under discussion was sequenced for a study of human T cells and chemical hapten exposure. Study overall: Mostly female patients had alopecia areata, totalis or universalis.

TCRdb itself ran the RACE reads through MiXCR, one entry per CDR3 protein. The table lists about 120,000 distinct CDR3 sequences, 13% of them singletons. This clonotype was observed a few times. What it binds is not known. The sample's time point: pre-sensitization, week 0. The treatment here: therapeutic diphenylcyclopropenone sensitization with weekly scalp DPC. Total RNA was extracted from unfractionated whole blood. V was clipped by 6 bases and J by 13 bases, with 30 bases between them. Germline lookup yields CDR1 MNHEY and CDR2 SMNVEV (reference sequence). The CDR3 is 16 residues long. General observations from the study: No change in TCRs above 1 in 1000 frequency was produced by DPC sensitization. Given that the donors had alopecia, their immune response may differ from that seen in healthy people.

The rearrangement links TRBV27 to TRBJ2-5; D tentatively fits TRBD1 or TRBD2 (5 bases each). Sequencing was performed on whole blood, taken in connection with sensitization to the hapten diphenylcyclopropenone (DPC). The TCR originated in a woman in her late teens or twenties with alopecia areata. Some clones in this sample may be carry-over from other donors' samples. CDR3 bases: TGTGCCAGCAGCCTCGAGGGGTCGGGGAGCGCTAGGGGTTTGTACTTC. It translates to CASSLEGSGSARGLYF.